What follows are 7 T cell receptor beta chains derived from one specimen sequenced in a study of CD8+ T cells in alopecia areata. The sample's treatment: oral pan-JAK inhibitor, 5-10 mg twice daily. RNA, once extracted, was reverse transcribed into cDNA for use as the sequencing template. Sequencing was performed with immunoSEQ multiplex PCR; in TCRdb, only in-frame clones are kept and a portion is missing. In the table there are some 180,000 clones, about 51% of which are singletons. Source: CD8+ T cells sorted from blood, taken at roughly week 53, from a patient treated with tofacitinib. The receptors come from a human donor with alopecia areata.

The gene calls are TRBV27 and TRBJ2-1; D gene ambiguous. The CDR3 consists of 12 residues. In germline, CDR1 is MNHEY, CDR2 SMNVEV (reference sequence). V dropped 2 bases and J dropped 7 bases, with 6 bases sitting between them. The CDR3 nucleotides are TGTGCCAGCAGTTTAATTGGGAATGAGCAGTTCTTC. Translating it yields CASSLIGNEQFF.

This clone was counted a few times. The chain uses TRBV13 and TRBJ2-3; D may be TRBD2 (6 bases). The V and J ends lost 6 bases and 2 bases respectively, with 12 bases between them. Per the germline V gene, CDR1 is PRHDT and CDR2 is FYEKMQ (reference sequence). This CDR3 has 14 residues. CDR3 in DNA: TGTGCCAGCAGTACGGGACTCTCCACAGATACGCAGTATTTT. Residues: CASSTGLSTDTQYF.

The chain employs TRBV19 and TRBJ1-1; D might be TRBD1 (5 bases). The length of the CDR3 is 14 residues. From germline, CDR1 is LNHDA and CDR2 SQIVND (reference sequence). V was cut by 0 bases and J by 6 bases, with 11 bases left in between. The DNA of the CDR3 is TGTGCCAGTAGTATAGATGGGACGAGTCCTGAAGCTTTCTTT. It codes for CASSIDGTSPEAFF. The full variable domain, its missing parts supplied by reference TRBV19 and TRBJ1-1, is DGGITQSPKYLFRKEGQNVTLSCEQNLNHDAMYWYRQDPGQGLRLIYYSQIVNDFQKGDIAEGYSVSREKKESFPLTVTSAQKNPTAFYLCASSIDGTSPEAFFGQGTRLTVV.

V gene TRBV2 combines with J gene TRBJ2-5, with a tentative D call TRBD2 (6 bases). V was clipped by 3 bases and J by 1 base, with 12 bases between them. Germline loops: CDR1 SNHLY, CDR2 FYNNEI. The CDR3 loop spans 15 amino acids. The CDR3 DNA is TGTGCCAGCAGTGATTTTGGGGGGAGCCAAGAGACCCAGTACTTC. Its protein product is CASSDFGGSQETQYF.

V usage is TRBV2 and J usage is TRBJ1-5; D ambiguous. Germline assignment: CDR1 SNHLY and CDR2 FYNNEI. Trimming cost V 3 bases and J 7 bases, with 7 bases left between them. The CDR3 covers 12 residues. The CDR3 DNA sequence: TGTGCCAGCAGTGACGTGAGGCAGCCCCAGCATTTT. This codes for CASSDVRQPQHF.

This clone came up once. This chain connects TRBV27 to TRBJ2-7; 11 nucleotides line up with TRBD2. The V and J ends lost 8 bases and 0 bases, in that order; junction bases with no gene match: 3. Germline V lookup: CDR1 MNHEY, CDR2 SMNVEV (reference sequence). This CDR3 spans 14 amino acids. This CDR3 is CASGTSGLSYEQYF. CDR3 nucleotides: TGTGCCAGCGGGACTAGCGGCCTCTCCTACGAGCAGTACTTC.

This clone has more than one count but fewer than ten. Relative to the germline gene, one junction end is altered; a read error may explain this. The rearrangement joins TRBV5-6 to TRBJ2-5; 8 nucleotides align to TRBD1. The CDR3 loop spans 11 amino acids. Germline loops: CDR1 SGHDT, CDR2 YYEEEE. The DNA for the CDR3 is TGTGCCTCACAGGGGGAAGAGGCCCAGTACTTC. Its protein product is CASQGEEAQYF.